Only a few counts were recorded for the clone carrying this T cell receptor beta chain. Its antigen is not identified. This sample stems from a study of cytomegalovirus exposure and HLA in healthy donors. Regarding the study as a whole: Solely CMV serostatus was available to characterize immune exposure.

It was with 60 Vbeta and 13 Jbeta primers that the PCR ran. Some clones are missing from TCRdb's copy, which holds only in-frame ones; the method was immunoSEQ multiplex PCR. The sample has fewer than 200,000 clones, 65% to 75% seen once. Germline V gives CDR1 LNHDA, CDR2 SQIVND (reference sequence). Trimming took 6 bases from V and 0 from J, leaving 11 bases between them. This CDR3 region has 15 residues. The source material was PBMCs. The chain is built from TRBV19 and TRBJ1-4, with a tentative D call TRBD1 (6 bases). This clonotype was obtained from a girl between 10 and 17 years old in good health and CMV-seronegative. The CDR3 here is CASRSDRATNEKLFF. For the CDR3, the DNA is TGTGCCAGTAGATCGGACAGAGCAACTAATGAAAAACTGTTTTTT.